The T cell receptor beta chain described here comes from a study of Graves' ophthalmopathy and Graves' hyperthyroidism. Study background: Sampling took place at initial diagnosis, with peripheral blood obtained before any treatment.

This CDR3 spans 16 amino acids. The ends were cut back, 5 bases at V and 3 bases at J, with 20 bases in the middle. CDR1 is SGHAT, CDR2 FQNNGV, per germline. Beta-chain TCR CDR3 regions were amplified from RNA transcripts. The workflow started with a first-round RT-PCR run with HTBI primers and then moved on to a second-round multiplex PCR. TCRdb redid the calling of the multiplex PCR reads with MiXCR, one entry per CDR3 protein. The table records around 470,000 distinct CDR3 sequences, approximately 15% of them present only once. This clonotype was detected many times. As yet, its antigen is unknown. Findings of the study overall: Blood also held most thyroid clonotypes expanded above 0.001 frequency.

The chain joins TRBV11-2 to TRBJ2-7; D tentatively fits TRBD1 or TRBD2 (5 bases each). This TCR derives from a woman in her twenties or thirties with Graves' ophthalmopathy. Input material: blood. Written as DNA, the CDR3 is TGTGCCAGCAGCACTACCTCGGGACGGGAAATCTACGAGCAGTACTTC. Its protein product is CASSTTSGREIYEQYF.